This T cell receptor beta chain was retrieved from a study of shared clonotypes between healthy human individuals. Naive CD8 isolation took CD45RO-negative cells positively selected for CCR7 and excluded terminally differentiated effector memory CD45RA+ cells. Method: immunoSEQ multiplex PCR; TCRdb's copy keeps in-frame clones and lacks some. The table shows hundreds of thousands of clones, with under 95% occurring only once. The sequenced sample consisted of naive CD8+ T cells sorted from blood. The receptor comes from a man in his thirties or forties in good health.

DNA for the CDR3: TGTGCCAGCAGCCGCAGGGGCACTGAAGCTTTCTTT. It translates to CASSRRGTEAFF. The chain links TRBV7-9 to TRBJ1-1; a weak D match, TRBD1 (6 bases). Trimming left V 5 bases short and J 4 bases short, with 8 bases between. The CDR3 has 12 amino acids. The germline gives CDR1 SEHNR, CDR2 FQNEAQ (reference sequence).